The sample holds many counts of the clone carrying this T cell receptor beta chain. What it binds is unknown. The data were taken from a study of T-cell reconstitution after alpha-beta-depleted transplantation in children. Unique molecular identifiers featured in how the TCRbeta library was prepared. TCRdb reprocessed the PCR reads with MiXCR, giving one entry per CDR3 protein. The table includes about 200,000 distinct CDR3 sequences, just under 6.5% detected once. Study-level results: There were reportedly several hundred expanded graft clones from which alpha-beta T cells came about two months after transplant. The study traced high day-60 TCRbeta diversity in some patients to surviving recipient T cells and thymic progenitors.

The CDR3 contains 17 residues. CDR1 and CDR2 from the germline V gene are MNHEY and SVGEGT. After removal of 6 bases from V and 6 bases from J, the junction contained 16 bases not matched to a gene. This receptor was obtained from a girl younger than two with combined immunodeficiency, due to receive a stem cell transplant. The chain links TRBV6-2 or TRBV6-3 to TRBJ2-2; 7 nucleotides line up with TRBD1. This specimen consisted of PBMCs, obtained before TCRalphabeta/CD19-depleted stem cell transplant. This CDR3 reads CASRPRGQVFFAGELFF. The CDR3 nucleotides are TGTGCCAGCAGACCTAGGGGGCAGGTATTTTTTGCCGGGGAGCTGTTTTTT.